The entry that follows covers one T cell receptor beta chain sequence. It lacks a known antigen. No base-level quality is on record; no much larger clone is a single base apart. The data originate from a study of metastatic and nonmetastatic thyroid tumors (dated by TCRdb to 2019 to 2021). The study in broad terms: For patients with malignant and with benign thyroid disease, the researchers compared repertoires between peripheral blood samples and tumor or nodule tissue samples.

General findings and caveats noted by the study authors: In both blood and tumor samples, TCR beta diversity was reported to be significantly higher in malignant tumors than in benign nodules.

The method behind the library was PCR. The sequencing machine was an Illumina HiSeq 4000. High-throughput sequencing was used to profile the TCR beta-chain CDR3 region of every patient. From the authors' description of their analysis: A classifier to discriminate distant-metastatic papillary thyroid cancer patients was built from CDR3 differences across clinicopathological groups. The Shannon index was used to measure repertoire diversity, and the Morisita-Horn index was used to measure how similar tumor and blood repertoires were. TCRdb reprocessing: public reads trimmed at Q25 with fastp, clones called with MiXCR, in-frame beta chains kept. The V and J calls here are based on TCRdb, not the publication. Here the sample has roughly 5,600 clones; about 30% occur a single time. Clones ranked in the top ten supply 20% of the sample. None of the patients had been given any treatment before thyroid surgery. Using T-cell receptor beta sequencing, the study looked back at clinical samples from patients collected from about 2011 to 2018.

Spanning cysteine to phenylalanine, the CDR3 consists of 15 amino acids. Here the CDR3 DNA is all that survives: 45 bases in frame from base 1. CDR1 LNHDA and CDR2 SQIVND are derived from the germline V gene (reference sequence). The germline V end is reduced by 4 bases and the J end by 0 bases; junction bases left unmatched: 5. Source material: adjacent normal tissue. The V gene is TRBV19 and the J gene is TRBJ1-1; TRBD1 aligns with 7 central bases. This TCR was recovered from a female donor with papillary thyroid cancer or a benign thyroid nodule (not recorded which). Some clones in this sample may be carry-over from other donors' samples. At the DNA level, the sequence is TGTGCCAGTAGTACCACAGGGGTCCTGAACACTGAAGCTTTCTTT. This codes for CASSTTGVLNTEAFF.